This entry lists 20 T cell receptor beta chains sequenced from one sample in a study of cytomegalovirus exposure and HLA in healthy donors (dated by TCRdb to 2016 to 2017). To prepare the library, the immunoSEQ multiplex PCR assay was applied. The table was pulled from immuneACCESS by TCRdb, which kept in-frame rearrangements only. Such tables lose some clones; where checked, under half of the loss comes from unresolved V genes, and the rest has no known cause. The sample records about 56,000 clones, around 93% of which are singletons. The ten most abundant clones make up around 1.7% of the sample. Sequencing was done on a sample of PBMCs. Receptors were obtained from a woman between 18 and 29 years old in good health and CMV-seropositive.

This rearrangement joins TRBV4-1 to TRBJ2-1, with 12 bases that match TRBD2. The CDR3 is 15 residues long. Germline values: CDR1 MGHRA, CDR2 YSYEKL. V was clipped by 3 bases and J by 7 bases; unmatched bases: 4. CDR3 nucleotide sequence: TGCGCCAGCAGCCAGTTAGGACTAGCGGGGAATGAGCAGTTCTTC. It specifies CASSQLGLAGNEQFF.

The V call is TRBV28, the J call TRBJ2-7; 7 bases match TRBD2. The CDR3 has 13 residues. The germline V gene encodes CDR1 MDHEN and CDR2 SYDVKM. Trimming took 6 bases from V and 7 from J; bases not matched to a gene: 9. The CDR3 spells CASSIPGGWEQYF. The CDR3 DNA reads TGTGCCAGCAGCATTCCCGGGGGGTGGGAGCAGTACTTC.

CDR3 loop: CASSSPGQQETQYF. CDR3 coding DNA: TGTGCCAGCAGCTCCCCGGGACAACAAGAGACCCAGTACTTC. The chain links TRBV7-8 to TRBJ2-5; perhaps TRBD1 as D (6 bases). From germline, CDR1 is SGHVS and CDR2 FQNEAQ. This CDR3 is 14 amino acids long. The V end lost 4 bases, the J end lost 2 bases, and 11 bases lay between the germline ends. The complete variable domain, with remaining parts taken from reference TRBV7-8 and TRBJ2-5, reads GAGVSQSPRYKVAKRGQDVALRCDPISGHVSLFWYQQALGQGPEFLTYFQNEAQLDKSGLPSDRFFAERPEGSVSTLKIQRTQQEDSAVYLCASSSPGQQETQYFGPGTRLLVL.

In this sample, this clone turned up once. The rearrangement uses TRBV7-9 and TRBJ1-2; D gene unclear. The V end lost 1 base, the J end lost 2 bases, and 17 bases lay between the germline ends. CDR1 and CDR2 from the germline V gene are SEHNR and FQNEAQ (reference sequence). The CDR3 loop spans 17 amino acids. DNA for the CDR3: TGTGCCAGCAGCTTAGAGGCACGGAGCCCTTCGAACTATGGCTACACCTTC. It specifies CASSLEARSPSNYGYTF.

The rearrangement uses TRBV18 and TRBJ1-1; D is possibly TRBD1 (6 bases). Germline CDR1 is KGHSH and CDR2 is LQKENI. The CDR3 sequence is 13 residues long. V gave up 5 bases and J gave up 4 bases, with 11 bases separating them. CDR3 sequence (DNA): TGTGCCAGCTCAGTTCAAGGGGGCACTGAAGCTTTCTTT. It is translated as CASSVQGGTEAFF.

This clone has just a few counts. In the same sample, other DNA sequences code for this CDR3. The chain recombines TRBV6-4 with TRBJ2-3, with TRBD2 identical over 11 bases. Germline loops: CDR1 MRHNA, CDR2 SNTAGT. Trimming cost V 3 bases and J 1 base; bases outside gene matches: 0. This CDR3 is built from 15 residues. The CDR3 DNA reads TGTGCCAGCAGTGAGACTAGCGGGGGCACAGATACGCAGTATTTT. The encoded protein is CASSETSGGTDTQYF.

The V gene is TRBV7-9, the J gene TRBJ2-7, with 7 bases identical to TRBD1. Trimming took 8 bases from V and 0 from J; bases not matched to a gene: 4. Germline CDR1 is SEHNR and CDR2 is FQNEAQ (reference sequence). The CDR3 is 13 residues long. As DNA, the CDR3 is TGTGCCAGCGCCAGGGGGAGCTCCTACGAGCAGTACTTC. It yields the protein CASARGSSYEQYF.

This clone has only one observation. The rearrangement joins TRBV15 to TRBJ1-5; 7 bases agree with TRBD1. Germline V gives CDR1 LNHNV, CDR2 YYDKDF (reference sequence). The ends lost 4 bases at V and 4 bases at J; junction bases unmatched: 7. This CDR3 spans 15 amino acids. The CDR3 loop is CATSMVQGKNQPQHF. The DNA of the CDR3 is TGTGCCACCAGCATGGTACAGGGGAAGAATCAGCCCCAGCATTTT.

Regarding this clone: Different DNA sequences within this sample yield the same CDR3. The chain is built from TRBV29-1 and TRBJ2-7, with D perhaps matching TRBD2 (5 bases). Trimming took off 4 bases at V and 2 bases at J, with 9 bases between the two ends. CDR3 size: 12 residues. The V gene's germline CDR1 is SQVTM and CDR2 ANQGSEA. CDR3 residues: CSVASGAYEQYF. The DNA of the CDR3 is TGCAGCGTTGCAAGCGGTGCCTACGAGCAGTACTTC.

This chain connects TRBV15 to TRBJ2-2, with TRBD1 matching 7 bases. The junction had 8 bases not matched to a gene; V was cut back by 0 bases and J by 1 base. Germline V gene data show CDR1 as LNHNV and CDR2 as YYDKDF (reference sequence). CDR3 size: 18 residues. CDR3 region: CATSREVPDRRNTGELFF. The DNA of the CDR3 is TGTGCCACCAGCAGAGAGGTGCCGGACAGGAGGAACACCGGGGAGCTGTTTTTT.

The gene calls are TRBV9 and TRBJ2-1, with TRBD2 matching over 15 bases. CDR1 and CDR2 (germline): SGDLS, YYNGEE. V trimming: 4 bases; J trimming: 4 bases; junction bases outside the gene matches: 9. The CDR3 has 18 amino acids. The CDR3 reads CASSLRTSGGAGYNEQFF. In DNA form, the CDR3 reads TGTGCCAGCAGCTTACGGACTAGCGGGGGGGCCGGGTACAATGAGCAGTTCTTC.

The chain's CDR3 is CASSPGGTNSPLHF. DNA for the CDR3: TGTGCCAGCAGTCCAGGGGGGACGAATTCACCCCTCCACTTT. The chain carries TRBV5-4 and TRBJ1-6, with 7 bases lining up with TRBD1. CDR1 is SGHNT and CDR2 is YYREEE in the germline V gene (reference sequence). This CDR3 is 14 amino acids long. Trimming took 5 bases from V and 7 from J; bases not matched to a gene: 6.

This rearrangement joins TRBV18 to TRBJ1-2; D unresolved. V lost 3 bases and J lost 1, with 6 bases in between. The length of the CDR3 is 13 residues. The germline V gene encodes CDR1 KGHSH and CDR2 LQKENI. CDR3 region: CASSPDNNYGYTF. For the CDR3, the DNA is TGTGCCAGCTCACCCGACAATAACTATGGCTACACCTTC.

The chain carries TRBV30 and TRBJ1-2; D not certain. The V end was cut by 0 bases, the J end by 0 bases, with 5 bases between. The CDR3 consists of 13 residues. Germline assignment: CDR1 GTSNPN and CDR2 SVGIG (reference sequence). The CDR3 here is CAWSVGANYGYTF. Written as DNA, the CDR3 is TGTGCCTGGAGTGTCGGTGCTAACTATGGCTACACCTTC.

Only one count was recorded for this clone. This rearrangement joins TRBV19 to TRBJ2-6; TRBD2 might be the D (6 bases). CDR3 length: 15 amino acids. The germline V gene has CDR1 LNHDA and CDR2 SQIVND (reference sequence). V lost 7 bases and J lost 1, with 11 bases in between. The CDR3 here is CASTAAGSGANVLTF. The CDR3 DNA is TGTGCCAGTACCGCCGCGGGGTCTGGGGCCAACGTCCTGACTTTC.

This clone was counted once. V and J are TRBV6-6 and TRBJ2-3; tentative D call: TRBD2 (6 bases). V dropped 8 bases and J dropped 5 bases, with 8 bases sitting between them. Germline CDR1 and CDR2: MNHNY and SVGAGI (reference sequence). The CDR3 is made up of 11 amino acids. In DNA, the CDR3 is TGTGCCAGCCGGCGGGGAGATACGCAGTATTTT. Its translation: CASRRGDTQYF.

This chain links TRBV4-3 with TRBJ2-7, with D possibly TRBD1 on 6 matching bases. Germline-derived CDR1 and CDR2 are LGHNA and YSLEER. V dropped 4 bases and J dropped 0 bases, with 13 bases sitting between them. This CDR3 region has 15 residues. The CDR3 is CASSRKQGPSYEQYF. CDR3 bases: TGCGCCAGCAGCCGAAAACAGGGTCCCTCCTACGAGCAGTACTTC.

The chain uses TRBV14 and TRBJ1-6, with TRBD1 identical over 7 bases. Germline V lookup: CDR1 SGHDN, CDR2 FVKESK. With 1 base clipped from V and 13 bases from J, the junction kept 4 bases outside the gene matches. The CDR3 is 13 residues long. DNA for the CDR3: TGTGCCAGCAGCCAAGTGGGACAGTCGCCCCTCCACTTT. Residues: CASSQVGQSPLHF.

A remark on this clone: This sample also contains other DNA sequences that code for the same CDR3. This CDR3 reads CASSLYPGSNYGYTF. CDR3 DNA sequence: TGCGCCAGCAGCTTGTATCCGGGATCTAACTATGGCTACACCTTC. The chain uses TRBV5-1 and TRBJ1-2; D unresolved. The CDR3 contains 15 residues. Trimming removed 1 base from V and 0 bases from J, with 10 bases in between. Germline loops: CDR1 SGHRS, CDR2 YFSETQ.

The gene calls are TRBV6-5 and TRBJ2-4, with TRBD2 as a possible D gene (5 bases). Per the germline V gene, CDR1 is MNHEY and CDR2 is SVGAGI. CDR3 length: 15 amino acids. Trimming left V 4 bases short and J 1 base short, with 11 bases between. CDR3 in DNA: TGTGCCAGCAGTTTTTTGAGGGATGCCAAAAACATTCAGTACTTC. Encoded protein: CASSFLRDAKNIQYF.